These 11 T cell receptor beta chains were all obtained from the same sample, sequenced in a study of neurological immune-mediated disorders. TCRdb re-derived calls from the 5' RACE reads in MiXCR, one entry per CDR3 protein. The sample shows over 35,000 distinct CDR3 sequences, around 2.5% of them seen only once. The specimen sequenced was PBMCs. These receptors all come from a man aged 50 to 60 with multiple sclerosis.

In this sample, this clonotype turned up many times. This rearrangement joins TRBV6-6 to TRBJ2-3, with 7 bases identical to TRBD1. Losses at the gene ends were 8 bases for V and 2 bases for J; bases not matched to a gene: 10. Germline CDR1 and CDR2: MNHNY and SVGAGI (reference sequence). CDR3 length equals 15 residues. The CDR3 is CASVLGGSLTDTQYF. For the CDR3, the DNA is TGTGCCAGCGTACTAGGGGGCTCTCTCACAGATACGCAGTATTTT.

In its sample, this clonotype was seen many times. This rearrangement joins TRBV27 to TRBJ1-5; 7 bases align to TRBD1. V lost 4 bases, J lost 3 bases, and 6 bases stayed unmatched. This CDR3 contains 15 residues. Germline assignment: CDR1 MNHEY and CDR2 SMNVEV (reference sequence). The CDR3 region is CASSYTGAFNQPQHF. CDR3 bases: TGTGCCAGCAGTTATACAGGGGCCTTCAATCAGCCCCAGCATTTT.

This clonotype was recorded at least ten times. The chain carries TRBV24-1 and TRBJ2-7; 7 nucleotides match TRBD1. This CDR3 region has 14 residues. Germline values: CDR1 KGHDR, CDR2 SFDVKD. With V trimmed by 4 bases and J by 0 bases, 2 bases remained unmatched. The CDR3 nucleotides read TGTGCCACCAGTGAGACAGGGATCTCCTACGAGCAGTACTTC. Translated: CATSETGISYEQYF.

The table lists this clonotype with many counts. The genes are TRBV5-1 and TRBJ1-1; TRBD1 aligns across 9 bases. J lost 6 bases, V lost 4 bases, and 10 bases had no gene match. The germline gives CDR1 SGHRS, CDR2 YFSETQ. This CDR3 is built from 15 residues. This CDR3 reads CASSPLGTGISEAFF. CDR3 nucleotides: TGCGCCAGCAGCCCCCTTGGGACAGGGATTTCTGAAGCTTTCTTT.

Concerning this clonotype: Here the CDR3 omits its conserved ending phenylalanine or tryptophan, so a read error is the likely source. The chain is built from TRBV7-2 and TRBJ1-2; D possibly corresponds to TRBD1 (5 bases). This CDR3 is built from 16 residues. V lost 0 bases and J lost 2, with 13 bases in between. The germline gives CDR1 SGHTA, CDR2 FQGNSA. CDR3 sequence: CASSLAAPGTNYGYTN. As DNA, the CDR3 is TGTGCCAGCAGCTTAGCGGCTCCAGGGACCAACTATGGCTACACCAAC.

This clonotype was detected only a few times. The junction and the germline gene differ at one end; a read error may be behind it. The chain links TRBV9 to TRBJ1-5; the D gene is possibly TRBD1 (6 bases). This CDR3 is 14 amino acids long. Germline-derived CDR1 and CDR2 are SGDLS and YYNGEE. The CDR3 loop reads CASSTGQSNQPQNF. The CDR3 DNA reads TGTGCCAGCAGCACCGGACAGTCCAATCAGCCCCAGAATTTT.

In this sample, this clonotype turned up many times. The chain combines TRBV11-2 with TRBJ2-3; unclear D gene. Germline CDR1 SGHAT, CDR2 FQNNGV. The V gene lost 1 base and the J gene lost 4 bases, with 6 bases spanning the gap. The CDR3 has 13 amino acids. The CDR3 spells CASSLGQSDTQYF. In DNA form, the CDR3 reads TGTGCCAGCAGCTTAGGACAATCAGATACGCAGTATTTT.

Concerning this clonotype: This sequence may be a read error, since a much larger clone differs from it by one base. The chain is built from TRBV6-1 and TRBJ2-3, with D possibly being TRBD1 (5 bases). The CDR3 runs to 14 residues. The V gene's germline CDR1 is MNHNS and CDR2 SASEGT. The CDR3 DNA reads as TGTGTCAGCAGTGAACGCAGGGCTCCAGATACGCAGTATTTT. This gives the protein CVSSERRAPDTQYF.

This clonotype was counted many times. The chain carries TRBV6-5 and TRBJ2-7; weak D call: TRBD1 (6 bases). Per the germline V gene, CDR1 is MNHEY and CDR2 is SVGAGI. Trimming took 2 bases from V and 2 from J, leaving 7 bases between them. This CDR3 contains 13 residues. CDR3 residues: CASSYDRTYEQYF. DNA for the CDR3: TGTGCCAGCAGTTACGACAGGACCTACGAGCAGTACTTC.

This clonotype was detected many times. The rearrangement uses TRBV20-1 and TRBJ2-3; 8 bases align to TRBD2. V lost 3 bases, J lost 6 bases, and 8 bases stayed unmatched. The germline V gene has CDR1 DFQATT and CDR2 SNEGSKA (reference sequence). The length of the CDR3 is 14 residues. CDR3 region: CSASKASGPDTQYF. The CDR3 DNA reads TGCAGTGCTAGCAAGGCTAGCGGGCCTGATACGCAGTATTTT.

This clonotype occurred many times. This sequence joins TRBV20-1 and TRBJ1-5; D is unresolved. CDR1 is DFQATT and CDR2 is SNEGSKA in the germline V gene (reference sequence). Trimming shortened V by 4 bases and J by 0 bases, and 10 bases separated the two germline ends. The CDR3 extends over 14 amino acids. This CDR3 is CSATPGYSNQPQHF. CDR3 bases: TGCAGTGCTACCCCCGGCTATAGCAATCAGCCCCAGCATTTT.